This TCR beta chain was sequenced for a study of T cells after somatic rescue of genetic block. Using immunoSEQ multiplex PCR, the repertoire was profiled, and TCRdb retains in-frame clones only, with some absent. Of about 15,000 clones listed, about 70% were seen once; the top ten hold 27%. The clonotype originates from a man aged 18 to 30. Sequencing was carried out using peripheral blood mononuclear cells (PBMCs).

The CDR3: CASSWGGDRANTGELFF. The CDR3 region has the DNA TGTGCCAGCAGCTGGGGCGGGGACAGGGCGAACACCGGGGAGCTGTTTTTT. V gene TRBV5-6 combines with J gene TRBJ2-2; 9 bases map to TRBD1. CDR1 and CDR2 from the germline V gene are SGHDT and YYEEEE. The V and J ends lost 3 bases and 0 bases, in that order; junction bases with no gene match: 6. The CDR3 runs 17 residues.